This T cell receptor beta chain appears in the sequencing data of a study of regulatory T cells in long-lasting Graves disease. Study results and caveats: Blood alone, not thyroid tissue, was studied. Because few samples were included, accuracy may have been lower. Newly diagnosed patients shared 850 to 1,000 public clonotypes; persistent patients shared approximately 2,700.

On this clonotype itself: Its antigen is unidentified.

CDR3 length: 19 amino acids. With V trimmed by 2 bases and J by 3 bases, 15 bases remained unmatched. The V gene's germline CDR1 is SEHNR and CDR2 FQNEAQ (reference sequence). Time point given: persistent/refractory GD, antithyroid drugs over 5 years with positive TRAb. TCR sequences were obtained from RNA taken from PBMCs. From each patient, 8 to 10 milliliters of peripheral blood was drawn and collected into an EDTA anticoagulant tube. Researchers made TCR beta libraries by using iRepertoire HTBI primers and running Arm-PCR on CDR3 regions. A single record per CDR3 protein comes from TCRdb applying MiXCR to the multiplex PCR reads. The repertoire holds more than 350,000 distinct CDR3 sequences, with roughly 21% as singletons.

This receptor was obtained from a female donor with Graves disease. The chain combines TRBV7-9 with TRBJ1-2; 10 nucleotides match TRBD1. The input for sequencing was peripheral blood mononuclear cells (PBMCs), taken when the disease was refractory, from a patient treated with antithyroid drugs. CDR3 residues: CASSLPPVGTGASDYGYTF. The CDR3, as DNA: TGTGCCAGCAGCTTACCTCCAGTGGGGACAGGGGCCTCCGACTATGGCTACACCTTC. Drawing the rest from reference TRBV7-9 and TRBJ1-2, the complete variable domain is DTGVSQNPRHKITKRGQNVTFRCDPISEHNRLYWYRQTLGQGPEFLTYFQNEAQLEKSRLLSDRFSAERPKGSFSTLEIQRTEQGDSAMYLCASSLPPVGTGASDYGYTFGSGTRLTVV.